The source of this TCR beta chain is a study of OX40 agonist ivuxolimab in advanced cancers. On the study more broadly: Patients in the trial were receiving intravenous ivuxolimab every 2 weeks, at doses of 0.01 to 10 mg/kg.

The table came from immunoSEQ multiplex PCR; TCRdb's copy has only in-frame clones and leaves some out. The sample has fewer than 65,000 clones; 85% to 90% are singletons. To note about this clone: Its antigen is as yet unknown.

Study-level points and caveats: At doses 0.1 to 3.0 mg/kg, CD4+ and CD8+ clones expanded. Low normalized T-cell clonal expansion was additionally recorded for some nonresponders.

The germline V gene has CDR1 LNHNV and CDR2 YYDKDF (reference sequence). Trimming took off 2 bases at V and 7 bases at J, with 8 bases between the two ends. This CDR3 has 13 residues. The V and J genes are TRBV15 and TRBJ1-4; D is ambiguous. The TCR sequence derives from an adult with an advanced solid tumor such as melanoma, head and neck, liver or kidney cancer. The sequenced sample was CD4+ or CD8+ T cells sorted from blood, obtained in a trial of the OX40 agonist ivuxolimab. CDR3 sequence reads: CATSRSGREKLFF. The CDR3 DNA is TGTGCCACCAGCAGATCCGGTCGTGAAAAACTGTTTTTT.